A single T cell receptor (beta chain) is shown here with its context. The data belong to a study of patients and donors after allogeneic stem cell transplantation. CDR3 length: 13 residues. The germline V and J ends were trimmed by 4 bases and 6 bases, with 11 bases remaining between them. Germline V gives CDR1 SGHRS, CDR2 YFSETQ. TCRdb analysed the RT-PCR reads with MiXCR anew, one entry per CDR3 protein. The data show roughly 250,000 distinct CDR3 sequences, approximately 14% seen once. The source is a human donor who was either an allogeneic HSCT recipient or a stem cell or donor lymphocyte infusion donor (not recorded which). It is not recorded whose cells these are; they may come from a transplant donor. Sequencing was carried out using blood, either unsorted or a sorted T cell fraction (not recorded which). This rearrangement joins TRBV5-1 to TRBJ2-1, with a possible D match to TRBD1 (6 bases). The CDR3 DNA sequence: TGCGCCAGCAGCATCCTACAGGGCAATGAGCAGTTCTTC. Its protein is CASSILQGNEQFF.